The 15 T cell receptor beta chains presented below share a single source sample, sequenced in a study of T cell responses to AZD1222 COVID-19 vaccine. Data came from immunoSEQ multiplex PCR; TCRdb stores just in-frame clones and leaves some out. This table has fewer than 150,000 clones, over 75% appearing once. Sequenced here: peripheral blood, sampled 28 days after the second AZD1222 dose. These receptors all stem from an adult who received the AZD1222 COVID-19 vaccine.

The rearrangement uses TRBV10-3 and TRBJ2-7; 7 nucleotides match TRBD2. The V gene's germline CDR1 is ENHRY and CDR2 SYGVKD. The CDR3 contains 15 residues. V trimming: 3 bases; J trimming: 1 base; junction bases outside the gene matches: 6. In DNA form, the CDR3 reads TGTGCCATCAGTGAACCGACGGGACTATCCTACGAGCAGTACTTC. It yields the protein CAISEPTGLSYEQYF.

The J gene is TRBJ1-1, the V gene TRBV6-2 or TRBV6-3; 9 bases agree with TRBD1. The germline V gene has CDR1 MNHEY and CDR2 SVGEGT. This CDR3 region has 16 residues. The J segment lost 0 bases and the V segment lost 6 bases, leaving 8 bases of the junction unmatched. The CDR3 DNA is TGTGCCAGCAGCCTTGACAGGGGGTTTATGAACACTGAAGCTTTCTTT. This sequence encodes CASSLDRGFMNTEAFF.

V is TRBV11-2 and J is TRBJ2-5, with TRBD1 identical over 8 bases. Germline V gene data show CDR1 as SGHAT and CDR2 as FQNNGV. The CDR3 is 16 amino acids. Unmatched junction bases numbered 9, after V lost 1 base and J lost 5 bases. Here the CDR3 reads CASSLGGAGGLETQYF. The CDR3 DNA follows: TGTGCCAGCAGCTTAGGGGGGGCAGGGGGCCTGGAGACCCAGTACTTC.

The chain carries TRBV6-5 and TRBJ2-1; 15 bases fit TRBD2. CDR3 length equals 15 residues. Germline CDR1 reads MNHEY; CDR2 reads SVGAGI. V was clipped by 4 bases and J by 8 bases; unmatched bases: 3. CDR3 protein: CASSWGLAGGDEQFF. CDR3 nucleotides: TGTGCCAGCAGTTGGGGACTAGCGGGAGGCGATGAGCAGTTCTTC.

Comment on this clone: This may be a read error, as it is one base from a much larger clone. The chain combines TRBV5-1 with TRBJ1-4; 7 bases line up with TRBD1. CDR1 is SGHRS, CDR2 YFSETQ, per germline. V dropped 2 bases and J dropped 8; count of bases not matched to a gene: 9. The CDR3 consists of 15 residues. The CDR3 here is CASSFPTGRDEKLFF. The CDR3 DNA is TGCGCCAGCAGCTTCCCGACAGGGAGGGACGAAAAACTGTTTTTT.

This chain joins TRBV18 and TRBJ2-7; D may correspond to TRBD1 or TRBD2 (5 bases each). V lost 0 bases and J 0 bases, leaving 12 bases between the germline ends. The CDR3 is 16 residues long. CDR1 and CDR2 from the germline V gene are KGHSH and LQKENI. The CDR3: CASSPPSGQLSYEQYF. CDR3 DNA: TGTGCCAGCTCACCACCGAGCGGACAACTCTCCTACGAGCAGTACTTC.

The V and J genes are TRBV5-4 and TRBJ2-3; D is possibly TRBD1 or TRBD2 (5 bases each). The CDR3 spans 15 residues. The germline gives CDR1 SGHNT, CDR2 YYREEE (reference sequence). With 2 bases removed from V and 0 bases from J, the gap between germline ends came to 10 bases. CDR3 amino acids: CASSFGTSSTDTQYF. CDR3 nucleotide sequence: TGTGCCAGCAGCTTCGGGACCTCGAGCACAGATACGCAGTATTTT.

CDR3 nucleotides: TGTGCCAGCAGTATCCCCGGGGTCAATGAGCAGTTCTTC. As protein: CASSIPGVNEQFF. J is TRBJ2-1 and V is TRBV28; possible D gene TRBD2, 5 bases. V dropped 5 bases and J dropped 6 bases, with 11 bases sitting between them. The CDR3 length is 13 residues. Per germline, CDR1 MDHEN and CDR2 SYDVKM. Filled out from reference TRBV28 and TRBJ2-1, the complete variable domain reads DVKVTQSSRYLVKRTGEKVFLECVQDMDHENMFWYRQDPGLGLRLIYFSYDVKMKEKGDIPEGYSVSREKKERFSLILESASTNQTSMYLCASSIPGVNEQFFGPGTRLTVL.

This clone showed up just once. The rearrangement uses TRBV10-3 and TRBJ1-6, with 8 bases aligning to TRBD1. Germline V gives CDR1 ENHRY, CDR2 SYGVKD. This CDR3 has 15 residues. Trimming at V came to 3 bases and at J to 5 bases, leaving 3 bases not matched to a gene. This chain's CDR3 is CAISESDRDNSPLHF. In nucleotides, the CDR3 is TGTGCCATCAGTGAATCGGACAGGGATAATTCACCCCTCCACTTT.

This chain connects TRBV10-2 to TRBJ2-1; D is unresolved. The ends were cut back, 4 bases at V and 1 base at J, with 11 bases in the middle. The CDR3 has 15 residues. Germline V lookup: CDR1 WSHSY, CDR2 SAAADI. CDR3 DNA: TGCGCCAGCAGTGGCGGTCCTCCTTCCTACAATGAGCAGTTCTTC. It translates to CASSGGPPSYNEQFF.

This sequence joins TRBV7-2 and TRBJ2-3; 7 bases line up with TRBD2. CDR3 length: 17 residues. Trimming cost V 5 bases and J 0 bases; bases outside gene matches: 11. The germline CDR1 and CDR2 sequences are SGHTA and FQGNSA. The CDR3 DNA sequence: TGTGCCAGCAGCCCCGGGGGGAGAGGAACTAGCACAGATACGCAGTATTTT. Protein product: CASSPGGRGTSTDTQYF. The full variable domain, completed using reference TRBV7-2 and TRBJ2-3, is GAGVSQSPSNKVTEKGKDVELRCDPISGHTALYWYRQSLGQGLEFLIYFQGNSAPDKSGLPSDRFSAERTGGSVSTLTIQRTQQEDSAVYLCASSPGGRGTSTDTQYFGPGTRLTVL.

The chain uses TRBV5-8 and TRBJ1-2, with 9 bases identical to TRBD1. The germline CDR1 and CDR2 sequences are SGHTS and YDEGEE. J gave up 4 bases and V 4 bases, and 8 bases lay outside the gene matches. The CDR3 extends over 15 amino acids. The CDR3 loop is CASSPWTGETYGYTF. The CDR3 nucleotides read TGTGCCAGCAGCCCCTGGACAGGGGAGACCTATGGCTACACCTTC.

V gene TRBV5-1 combines with J gene TRBJ1-6, with 7 bases that match TRBD1. Germline V gene lookup returns CDR1 SGHRS and CDR2 YFSETQ. The CDR3 covers 18 residues. With V trimmed by 4 bases and J by 7 bases, 17 bases remained unmatched. This CDR3 is CASSKPKNSGTENSPLHF. In DNA form, the CDR3 reads TGCGCCAGCAGCAAGCCTAAGAACTCCGGGACAGAAAATTCACCCCTCCACTTT.

This chain uses TRBV6-1 with TRBJ1-6; D gene uncertain. The CDR3 is 16 amino acids. Germline CDR1 is MNHNS and CDR2 is SASEGT. The V and J ends lost 2 bases and 2 bases respectively, with 10 bases between them. The CDR3 protein is CASSELGRAYNSPLHF. CDR3 in DNA: TGTGCCAGCAGTGAATTGGGCCGCGCCTATAATTCACCCCTCCACTTT.

This clone was found a few times. The V and J genes are TRBV27 and TRBJ2-2; 8 bases map to TRBD2. Germline V gives CDR1 MNHEY, CDR2 SMNVEV (reference sequence). Trimming removed 5 bases from V and 5 bases from J; junction bases left unmatched: 10. CDR3 size: 16 residues. The CDR3 region is CASSPTGLVSTGELFF. CDR3 nucleotides: TGTGCCAGCAGTCCCACGGGACTAGTGAGTACCGGGGAGCTGTTTTTT.